Each of the 8 T cell receptor beta chains below was sequenced from the same sample in a study of T cell responses to AZD1222 COVID-19 vaccine (dated by TCRdb to the early 2020s). What the time point label conveys for this sample: about 28 days (+/-7) after the second vaccine dose. The protocol used for the library was the immunoSEQ multiplex PCR assay. TCRdb provides this immuneACCESS table in a form limited to in-frame rearrangements. Some clones are lacking; in checked studies, under half of them reflect an unresolved V gene, and why the rest are absent is not known. The sample includes about 150,000 clones, with around nine tenths observed a single time. Approximately 1.6% of the sample is in the top ten clones. Source: peripheral blood, taken 28 days after the second AZD1222 dose. These receptors originate from an adult who received the AZD1222 COVID-19 vaccine.

The chain couples TRBV20-1 to TRBJ2-1; possibly TRBD2 for D (5 bases). Trimming removed 5 bases from V and 6 bases from J, with 8 bases in between. CDR1 and CDR2 from the germline V gene are DFQATT and SNEGSKA (reference sequence). This CDR3 is built from 11 residues. CDR3 loop: CSAARGNEQFF. For the CDR3, the DNA is TGCAGTGCTGCCCGGGGCAATGAGCAGTTCTTC.

The CDR3 protein is CSASRGIDYTF. The CDR3 nucleotides read TGCAGTGCTAGCCGGGGGATCGACTACACCTTC. The rearrangement links TRBV20-1 to TRBJ1-2, with a weak D call TRBD1 (5 bases). The V end lost 3 bases, the J end lost 10 bases, and 12 bases lay between the germline ends. Germline V gene sequence: CDR1 DFQATT, CDR2 SNEGSKA (reference sequence). The CDR3 extends over 11 amino acids.

This clone was seen only once. The chain has TRBV15 and TRBJ1-4; 11 bases line up with TRBD1. V lost 0 bases to trimming and J lost 13 bases; unmatched junction nucleotides: 4. CDR3 size: 14 residues. The germline V gene encodes CDR1 LNHNV and CDR2 YYDKDF (reference sequence). For the CDR3, the DNA is TGTGCCACCAGCAGAGACCGGGACAGGGGGATACTGTTTTTT. Protein product: CATSRDRDRGILFF.

This sequence joins TRBV7-2 and TRBJ1-5, with TRBD1 matching over 9 bases. V shed 4 bases and J 6 bases; nucleotides not matched to a gene: 1. Germline V CDR1 and CDR2: SGHTA, FQGNSA. This CDR3 comprises 13 residues. Here the CDR3 reads CASSSTGGQPQHF. CDR3 nucleotides: TGTGCCAGCAGCTCGACAGGGGGTCAGCCCCAGCATTTT.

This clone was recorded only once. The genes are TRBV10-2 and TRBJ2-7; no clear D. Trimming took 5 bases from V and 0 from J, leaving 5 bases between them. The CDR3 loop spans 12 amino acids. The V gene's germline CDR1 is WSHSY and CDR2 SAAADI. CDR3 sequence (DNA): TGCGCCAGCAGTACCTTCTCCTACGAGCAGTACTTC. It encodes CASSTFSYEQYF.

This rearrangement joins TRBV9 to TRBJ2-3, with D perhaps matching TRBD2 (5 bases). Germline values: CDR1 SGDLS, CDR2 YYNGEE. V was shortened by 0 bases and J by 6 bases, with 14 bases between the two germline ends. The CDR3 loop spans 15 amino acids. The CDR3 DNA follows: TGTGCCAGCAGCGTAGAGGGAGTGAGAACGGATACGCAGTATTTT. Translated, it gives CASSVEGVRTDTQYF.

The chain employs TRBV7-2 and TRBJ1-4; D is undetermined. CDR3 length: 14 amino acids. Germline CDR1 and CDR2: SGHTA and FQGNSA. V was clipped by 6 bases and J by 10 bases, with 18 bases between them. CDR3 coding DNA: TGTGCCAGCAGGCAAGGAGGGCGGTCCGGAAAACTGTTTTTT. It specifies CASRQGGRSGKLFF.

V gene TRBV24-1 combines with J gene TRBJ1-2; D perhaps matches TRBD1 (6 bases). Germline V CDR1 and CDR2: KGHDR, SFDVKD. This CDR3 is built from 14 residues. Trimming took 4 bases from V and 6 from J, leaving 14 bases between them. In DNA, the CDR3 is TGTGCCACCAGTGACTCTTACGGGACAAATGGCTACACCTTC. It yields the protein CATSDSYGTNGYTF.